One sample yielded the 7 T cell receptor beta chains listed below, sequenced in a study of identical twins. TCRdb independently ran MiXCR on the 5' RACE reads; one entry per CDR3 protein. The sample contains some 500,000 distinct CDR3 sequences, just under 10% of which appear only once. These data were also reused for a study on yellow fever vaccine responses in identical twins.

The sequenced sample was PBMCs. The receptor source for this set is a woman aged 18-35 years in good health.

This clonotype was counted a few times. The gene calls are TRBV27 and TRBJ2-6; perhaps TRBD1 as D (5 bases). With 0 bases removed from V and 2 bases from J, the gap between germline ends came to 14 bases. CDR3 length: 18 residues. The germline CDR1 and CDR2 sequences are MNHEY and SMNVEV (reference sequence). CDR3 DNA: TGTGCCAGCAGTTTATCATCAGGGTTAGCCACTGGGGCCAACGTCCTGACTTTC. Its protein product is CASSLSSGLATGANVLTF.

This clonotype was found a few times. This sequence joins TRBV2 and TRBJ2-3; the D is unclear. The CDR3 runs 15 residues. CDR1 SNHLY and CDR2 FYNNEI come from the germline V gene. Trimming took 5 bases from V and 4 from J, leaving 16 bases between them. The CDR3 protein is CASSIDYKGPDTQYF. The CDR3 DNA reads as TGTGCCAGCAGTATAGATTATAAGGGCCCAGATACGCAGTATTTT.

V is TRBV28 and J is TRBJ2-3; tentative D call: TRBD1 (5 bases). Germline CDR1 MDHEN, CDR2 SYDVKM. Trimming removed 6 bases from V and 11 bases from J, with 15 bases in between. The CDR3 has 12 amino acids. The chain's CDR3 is CASRLTRAEQYF. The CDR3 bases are TGTGCCAGCAGGCTTACCAGGGCCGAGCAGTATTTT.

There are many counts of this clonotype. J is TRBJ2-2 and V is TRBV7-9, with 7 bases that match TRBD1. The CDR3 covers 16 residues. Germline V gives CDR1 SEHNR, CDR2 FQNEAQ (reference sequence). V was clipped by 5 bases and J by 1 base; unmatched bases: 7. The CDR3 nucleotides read TGTGCCAGCAGCGTCCCGGGACAGATGAACACCGGGGAGCTGTTTTTT. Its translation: CASSVPGQMNTGELFF.

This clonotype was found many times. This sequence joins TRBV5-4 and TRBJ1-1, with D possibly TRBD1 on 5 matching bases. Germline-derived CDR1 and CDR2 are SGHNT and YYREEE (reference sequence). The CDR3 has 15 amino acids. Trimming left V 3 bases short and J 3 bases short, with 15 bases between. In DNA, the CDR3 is TGTGCCAGCAGCTCCCTGGGAAGGGGACACACTGAAGCTTTCTTT. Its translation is CASSSLGRGHTEAFF.

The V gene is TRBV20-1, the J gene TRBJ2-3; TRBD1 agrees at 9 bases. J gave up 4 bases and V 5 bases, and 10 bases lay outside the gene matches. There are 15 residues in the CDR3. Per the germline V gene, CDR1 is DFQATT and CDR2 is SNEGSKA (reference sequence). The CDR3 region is CSAAAGTGRADTQYF. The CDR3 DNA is TGCAGTGCTGCCGCCGGGACAGGGCGAGCAGATACGCAGTATTTT.

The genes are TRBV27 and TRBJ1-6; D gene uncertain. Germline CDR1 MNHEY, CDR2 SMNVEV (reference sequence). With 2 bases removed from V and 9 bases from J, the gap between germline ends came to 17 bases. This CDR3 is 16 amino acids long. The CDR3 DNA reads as TGTGCCAGCAGTTTAGAGTCCGGCGGTCGGGGTTCACCCCTCCACTTT. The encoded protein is CASSLESGGRGSPLHF.